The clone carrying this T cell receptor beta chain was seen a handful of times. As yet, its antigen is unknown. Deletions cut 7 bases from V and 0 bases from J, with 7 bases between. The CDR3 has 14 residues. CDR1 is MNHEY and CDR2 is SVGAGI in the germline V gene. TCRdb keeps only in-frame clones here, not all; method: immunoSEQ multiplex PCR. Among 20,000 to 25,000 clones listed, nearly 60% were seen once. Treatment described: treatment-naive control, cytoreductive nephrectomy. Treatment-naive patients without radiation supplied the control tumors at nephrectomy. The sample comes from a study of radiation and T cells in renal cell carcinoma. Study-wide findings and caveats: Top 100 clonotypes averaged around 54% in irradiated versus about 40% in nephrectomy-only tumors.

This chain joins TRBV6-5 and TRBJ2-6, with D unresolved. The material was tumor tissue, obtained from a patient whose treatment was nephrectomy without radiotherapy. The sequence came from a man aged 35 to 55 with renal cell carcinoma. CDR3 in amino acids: CASMRTSGANVLTF. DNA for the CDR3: TGTGCCAGCATGAGGACCTCTGGGGCCAACGTCCTGACTTTC.